One TCR beta chain is described in this entry. The target antigen is unknown. With 60 Vbeta and 13 Jbeta primers, the PCR was carried out. The method was immunoSEQ multiplex PCR; TCRdb's version includes in-frame clones alone and lacks a portion of them. The data show 100,000 to 150,000 clones, over 75% seen once. The data were taken from a study of cytomegalovirus exposure and HLA in healthy donors. In the study overall: Some 91 million unique TCRs from HLA-typed donors were held in an early release of data.

The study's findings and limits: Data from an earlier analysis indicated that most TCR beta V segments were productive either about 87% or about 30% of the time. Some highly shared sequence variants likely arose as a pipeline artifact.

Participants comprised healthy donors of bone marrow. Germline values: CDR1 SGHTA, CDR2 FQGNSA. Trimming cost V 5 bases and J 7 bases; bases outside gene matches: 7. The CDR3 spans 14 residues. The receptor was isolated from a boy aged 5-17 years in good health and CMV-seronegative. The material sequenced was PBMCs. The chain is built from TRBV7-2 and TRBJ2-2; 7 bases fit TRBD1. The CDR3 region has the DNA TGTGCCAGCAGCGTTGTACAGGGGAACGGGGAGCTGTTTTTT. Translated, it gives CASSVVQGNGELFF.